Each of the 19 T cell receptor beta chains below was sequenced from the same sample in a study of Graves' ophthalmopathy and Graves' hyperthyroidism. From RNA, the CDR3 regions of TCR beta chains were amplified and sequenced. RT-PCR in the first round used HTBI primers; a second-round multiplex PCR followed. TCRdb recomputed calls from the multiplex PCR reads with MiXCR, one row per CDR3 protein. The sample carries about 410,000 distinct CDR3 sequences, 15% to 20% recorded once. Sequenced: peripheral blood. These receptors originate from a woman aged 18-29 years with Graves' ophthalmopathy.

The rearrangement uses TRBV6-1 and TRBJ1-1, with no clear D. Germline CDR1 and CDR2: MNHNS and SASEGT. The CDR3 totals 12 residues. Trimming pared 4 bases from V and 4 bases from J, leaving 7 bases between. In DNA form, the CDR3 reads TGTGCCAGCAGTGCCCTAATCACTGAAGCTTTCTTT. Encoded protein: CASSALITEAFF.

This clonotype occurred once. The CDR3 does not close with the conserved phenylalanine or tryptophan, likely indicating a read error. The chain combines TRBV19 with TRBJ1-1; D not resolved. Trimming removed 7 bases from V and 0 bases from J, with 9 bases in between. The V gene's germline CDR1 is LNHDA and CDR2 SQIVND (reference sequence). The CDR3 spans 13 residues. Here the CDR3 DNA reads TGTGCCAGTAAGAAGGGTCTGAACACTGAAGCTTTCTCT. This encodes CASKKGLNTEAFS.

This clonotype was counted many times. The chain combines TRBV6-1 with TRBJ2-4; 8 bases line up with TRBD1. Trimming cost V 6 bases and J 9 bases; bases outside gene matches: 7. The CDR3 is made up of 13 amino acids. Per germline, CDR1 MNHNS and CDR2 SASEGT. The DNA for the CDR3 is TGTGCCAGCAGCAGGACAGGGCGCGGCATTCAGTACTTC. This translates into CASSRTGRGIQYF.

This clonotype was seen ten or more times. V usage is TRBV6-5 and J usage is TRBJ2-2, with unresolved D. Germline V gives CDR1 MNHEY, CDR2 SVGAGI. The CDR3 extends over 13 amino acids. With 5 bases removed from V and 1 base from J, the gap between germline ends came to 5 bases. CDR3 sequence (DNA): TGTGCCAGCAGTCGGGTGAACACCGGGGAGCTGTTTTTT. This translates into CASSRVNTGELFF.

This chain connects TRBV6-2 or TRBV6-3 to TRBJ1-2, with TRBD1 as a possible D gene (5 bases). This CDR3 has 14 residues. The germline gives CDR1 MNHEY, CDR2 SVGEGT. Trimming took 0 bases from V and 3 from J, leaving 8 bases between them. CDR3 coding DNA: TGTGCCAGCAGTTACTCCGGGGCGCACTATGGCTACACCTTC. It encodes CASSYSGAHYGYTF.

The gene calls are TRBV18 and TRBJ2-7; D not certain. V shed 6 bases and J shed 0 bases, with 12 bases lying between them. This CDR3 is 14 amino acids long. Germline V gives CDR1 KGHSH, CDR2 LQKENI. For the CDR3, the DNA is TGTGCCAGCTCCGACAAGGTCTACTCCTACGAGCAGTACTTC. This codes for CASSDKVYSYEQYF.

This clonotype was observed at least ten times. The chain links TRBV29-1 to TRBJ1-1; 8 bases line up with TRBD1. The germline V gene has CDR1 SQVTM and CDR2 ANQGSEA. J was trimmed by 3 bases and V by 8 bases; bases with no gene match: 8. This CDR3 contains 13 residues. The CDR3 bases are TGCAGCTGCGATCAACAGGGGGACACTGAAGCTTTCTTT. As protein: CSCDQQGDTEAFF.

This clonotype was seen ten or more times. The rearrangement links TRBV14 to TRBJ2-7; 10 bases match TRBD1. The junction had 3 bases not matched to a gene; V was cut back by 1 base and J by 0 bases. Germline V lookup: CDR1 SGHDN, CDR2 FVKESK. This CDR3 has 16 residues. In DNA, the CDR3 is TGTGCCAGCAGCCAAGTGGGACAGGGGATCTCCTACGAGCAGTACTTC. This codes for CASSQVGQGISYEQYF.

This chain connects TRBV12-3 or TRBV12-4 to TRBJ1-2, with 8 bases that match TRBD1. V dropped 3 bases and J dropped 3; count of bases not matched to a gene: 9. The CDR3 consists of 16 residues. The CDR3 DNA reads TGTGCCAGCAGTTTCGGACAGGGTCTCCGGCACTATGGCTACACCTTC. Amino acids: CASSFGQGLRHYGYTF.

In this sample, this clonotype turned up many times. This chain connects TRBV4-1 to TRBJ2-7; TRBD1 might be the D (6 bases). The CDR3 has 15 amino acids. Germline-derived CDR1 and CDR2 are MGHRA and YSYEKL. V gave up 2 bases and J gave up 9 bases, with 20 bases separating them. The CDR3: CASSQPTGKTTGQYF. The CDR3 nucleotides read TGCGCCAGCAGCCAACCAACAGGGAAAACGACCGGGCAGTACTTC.

This clonotype was picked up many times. The chain couples TRBV7-2 to TRBJ2-7; no clear D gene. This CDR3 is 13 amino acids long. Between the trimmed V and J ends, which lost 3 bases and 0 bases, there was a span of 6 bases. Germline CDR1 SGHTA, CDR2 FQGNSA. The CDR3 reads CASSFGFSYEQYF. The CDR3 nucleotides are TGTGCCAGCAGCTTCGGATTCTCCTACGAGCAGTACTTC.

V and J are TRBV6-5 and TRBJ1-1; 9 bases fit TRBD1. The CDR3 is made up of 16 amino acids. Germline loops: CDR1 MNHEY, CDR2 SVGAGI. Trimming took 0 bases from V and 1 from J; bases not matched to a gene: 3. In nucleotides, the CDR3 is TGTGCCAGCAGTTACTCCGGGACAGGGTGGAACACTGAAGCTTTCTTT. Translation: CASSYSGTGWNTEAFF.

In its sample, this clonotype was seen many times. The J gene is TRBJ1-1, the V gene TRBV5-1; maybe TRBD1 (5 bases). V was cut by 4 bases and J by 1 base, with 11 bases left in between. CDR1 and CDR2 (germline): SGHRS, YFSETQ. CDR3 length: 14 residues. CDR3 in amino acids: CASSPRGENTEAFF. The CDR3 DNA sequence: TGCGCCAGCAGCCCGCGGGGGGAGAACACTGAAGCTTTCTTT.

This clonotype showed up many times. The chain links TRBV9 to TRBJ2-7; unclear D gene. From germline, CDR1 is SGDLS and CDR2 YYNGEE. Trimming stripped 4 bases from V and 2 bases from J, with 16 bases between. There are 15 residues in the CDR3. This CDR3 is CASSFHWGSAYEQYF. Written as DNA, the CDR3 is TGTGCCAGCAGCTTCCACTGGGGTAGTGCCTACGAGCAGTACTTC.

The V and J genes are TRBV6-5 and TRBJ2-7; D ambiguous. CDR1 and CDR2 (germline): MNHEY, SVGAGI. Between the trimmed V and J ends, which lost 2 bases and 3 bases, there was a span of 11 bases. The CDR3 totals 14 residues. The CDR3 is CASSYHYLGYEQYF. DNA for the CDR3: TGTGCCAGCAGTTACCATTACCTAGGCTACGAGCAGTACTTC.

This clonotype was recorded many times. V and J are TRBV28 and TRBJ1-5; 7 positions agree with TRBD1. The trim removed 6 bases at V and 3 bases at J, leaving 8 bases unmatched. The CDR3 is made up of 15 amino acids. CDR1 and CDR2 (germline): MDHEN, SYDVKM. The CDR3 nucleotides are TGTGCCAGCAGCGAACCCGGGACAGCCAATCAGCCCCAGCATTTT. This encodes CASSEPGTANQPQHF.

This chain uses TRBV28 with TRBJ2-4; 8 positions match TRBD2. V shed 2 bases, J shed 1 base, and the junction held 4 bases outside the gene matches. Germline lookup yields CDR1 MDHEN and CDR2 SYDVKM. The length of the CDR3 is 16 residues. CDR3 coding DNA: TGTGCCAGCAGTTTACCGGGAGGGCCCGCCAAAAACATTCAGTACTTC. This encodes CASSLPGGPAKNIQYF.

The chain links TRBV6-2 or TRBV6-3 to TRBJ2-7, with D perhaps TRBD1 or TRBD2 (5 bases each). The CDR3 contains 13 residues. CDR1 and CDR2 (germline): MNHEY, SVGEGT. V was trimmed by 4 bases and J by 5 bases, leaving 12 bases between them. The CDR3 spells CASSFEGPNEQYF. The CDR3 DNA is TGTGCCAGCAGTTTCGAGGGGCCGAACGAGCAGTACTTC.

In this sample, this clonotype turned up many times. The chain is built from TRBV27 and TRBJ2-5, with TRBD2 identical over 13 bases. Unmatched junction bases numbered 4, after V lost 5 bases and J lost 1 base. In germline, CDR1 is MNHEY, CDR2 SMNVEV (reference sequence). The CDR3 loop spans 16 amino acids. CDR3 residues: CASSQTSGRPQETQYF. The DNA of the CDR3 is TGTGCCAGCAGTCAGACTAGCGGGAGGCCCCAAGAGACCCAGTACTTC.